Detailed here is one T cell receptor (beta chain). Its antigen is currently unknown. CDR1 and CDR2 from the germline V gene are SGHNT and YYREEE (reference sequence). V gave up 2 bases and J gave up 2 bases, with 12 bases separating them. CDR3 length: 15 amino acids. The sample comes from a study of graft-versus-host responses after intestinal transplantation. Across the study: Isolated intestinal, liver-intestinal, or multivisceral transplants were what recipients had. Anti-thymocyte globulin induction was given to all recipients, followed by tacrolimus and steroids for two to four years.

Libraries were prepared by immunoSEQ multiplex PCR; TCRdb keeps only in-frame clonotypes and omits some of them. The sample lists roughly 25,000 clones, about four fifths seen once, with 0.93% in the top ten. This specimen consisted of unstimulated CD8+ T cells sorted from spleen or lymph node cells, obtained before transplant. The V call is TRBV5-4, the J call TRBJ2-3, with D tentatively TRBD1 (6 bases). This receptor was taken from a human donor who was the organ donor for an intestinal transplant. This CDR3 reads CASSLGPGVTDTQYF. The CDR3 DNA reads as TGTGCCAGCAGCTTAGGTCCAGGGGTCACAGATACGCAGTATTTT. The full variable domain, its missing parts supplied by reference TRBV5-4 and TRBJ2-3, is ETGVTQSPTHLIKTRGQQVTLRCSSQSGHNTVSWYQQALGQGPQFIFQYYREEENGRGNFPPRFSGLQFPNYSSELNVNALELDDSALYLCASSLGPGVTDTQYFGPGTRLTVL.